A single sample gave rise to the 20 T cell receptor beta chains below, sequenced in a study of glioma-infiltrating T cells after dendritic cell vaccination. Assay used: immunoSEQ multiplex PCR; TCRdb lists only in-frame clones, some missing. The data show tens of thousands of clones, 81% seen once. Here the sequenced sample was blood, taken before dendritic cell vaccination. Every receptor here comes from a human donor with glioblastoma.

The V call is TRBV9, the J call TRBJ1-1; D possibly corresponds to TRBD1 (5 bases). V lost 5 bases, J lost 3 bases, and 11 bases lay in between. The length of the CDR3 is 13 residues. CDR1 is SGDLS, CDR2 YYNGEE, per germline. CDR3 residues: CASSIRGDTEAFF. The CDR3 coding sequence is TGTGCCAGCAGTATTCGGGGGGACACTGAAGCTTTCTTT.

The rearrangement joins TRBV13 to TRBJ1-1, with D unclear. Germline CDR1 and CDR2: PRHDT and FYEKMQ (reference sequence). This CDR3 is built from 10 residues. The V end was cut by 1 base, the J end by 10 bases, with 4 bases between. The CDR3 loop is CASSLVGAFF. CDR3 coding DNA: TGTGCCAGCAGCTTAGTCGGAGCTTTCTTT.

The chain employs TRBV9 and TRBJ2-1, with 11 bases identical to TRBD2. Germline V gene data show CDR1 as SGDLS and CDR2 as YYNGEE. This CDR3 has 16 amino acids. Trimming took 3 bases from V and 4 from J; bases not matched to a gene: 6. For the CDR3, the DNA is TGTGCCAGCAGCGCCGGTAGCGGGGGGGTATACAATGAGCAGTTCTTC. Residues: CASSAGSGGVYNEQFF.

The chain links TRBV15 to TRBJ2-7; TRBD1 aligns across 9 bases. Looked up from germline, CDR1 is LNHNV and CDR2 is YYDKDF (reference sequence). CDR3 length: 15 amino acids. The trim removed 0 bases at V and 3 bases at J, leaving 3 bases unmatched. CDR3 residues: CATSRDTDRGYEQYF. The CDR3 nucleotides are TGTGCCACCAGCAGAGATACGGACAGGGGCTACGAGCAGTACTTC.

The chain couples TRBV19 to TRBJ2-1, with 10 bases matching TRBD2. V dropped 5 bases and J dropped 7; count of bases not matched to a gene: 11. Germline CDR1 LNHDA, CDR2 SQIVND (reference sequence). The CDR3 is made up of 16 amino acids. CDR3 DNA sequence: TGTGCCAGTAGTTTCCCGCCAGCGGGGGGGCCAAATGAGCAGTTCTTC. Protein: CASSFPPAGGPNEQFF. Full variable domain (remainder filled in from reference TRBV19 and TRBJ2-1): DGGITQSPKYLFRKEGQNVTLSCEQNLNHDAMYWYRQDPGQGLRLIYYSQIVNDFQKGDIAEGYSVSREKKESFPLTVTSAQKNPTAFYLCASSFPPAGGPNEQFFGPGTRLTVL.

The chain links TRBV4-2 to TRBJ1-4; the match to TRBD1 covers 8 bases. The CDR3 spans 17 residues. Germline-derived CDR1 and CDR2 are LGHNA and YNFKEQ. Trimming removed 4 bases from V and 7 bases from J; junction bases left unmatched: 14. CDR3 loop: CASSRPARQGQGEKLFF. In nucleotides, the CDR3 is TGTGCCAGCAGCCGGCCCGCTAGACAGGGGCAAGGTGAAAAACTGTTTTTT.

This clone was counted once. The rearrangement uses TRBV7-2 and TRBJ1-1; TRBD1 might be the D (5 bases). Trimming took off 5 bases at V and 0 bases at J, with 10 bases between the two ends. The CDR3 sequence is 14 residues long. Germline values: CDR1 SGHTA, CDR2 FQGNSA. This chain's CDR3 is CASSLTALNTEAFF. In DNA, the CDR3 is TGTGCCAGCAGCCTGACAGCATTGAACACTGAAGCTTTCTTT.

The chain employs TRBV4-1 and TRBJ1-2, with TRBD1 matching 8 bases. This CDR3 has 15 amino acids. The V segment lost 2 bases and the J segment 5 bases; nucleotides outside the gene matches: 7. Germline V CDR1 and CDR2: MGHRA, YSYEKL. CDR3 sequence reads: CASSQNDRGTYGYTF. The CDR3 DNA reads as TGCGCCAGCAGCCAAAACGACAGGGGCACGTATGGCTACACCTTC.

The sample holds one count of this clone. The chain uses TRBV11-1 and TRBJ1-1; 10 bases agree with TRBD1. The CDR3 has 17 residues. Losses at the gene ends were 5 bases for V and 1 base for J; bases not matched to a gene: 10. Germline CDR1 SGHAT, CDR2 FQDESV (reference sequence). The CDR3 loop is CASSSLGTGAGNTEAFF. The CDR3 DNA is TGTGCCAGCAGCAGTTTGGGGACAGGGGCCGGGAACACTGAAGCTTTCTTT.

This chain connects TRBV11-1 to TRBJ1-6, with unresolved D. The CDR3 extends over 12 amino acids. The germline V gene encodes CDR1 SGHAT and CDR2 FQDESV (reference sequence). V was pared by 3 bases and J by 15 bases, with 12 bases between. CDR3 in amino acids: CASSLAGSDLHF. Written as DNA, the CDR3 is TGTGCCAGCAGCTTGGCAGGCTCTGACCTCCACTTT.

The rearrangement links TRBV6-5 to TRBJ1-2, with D hard to call. V shed 4 bases and J shed 8 bases, with 20 bases lying between them. Per germline, CDR1 MNHEY and CDR2 SVGAGI. This CDR3 region has 15 residues. CDR3 amino acids: CASSSPGYNPPGYTF. The CDR3 coding sequence is TGTGCCAGCAGTTCCCCGGGGTACAACCCTCCCGGCTACACCTTC.

In this sample, this clone turned up a few times. Additional DNA sequences in this sample encode the identical CDR3. The chain employs TRBV6-5 and TRBJ1-2; D perhaps matches TRBD1 (5 bases). Germline values: CDR1 MNHEY, CDR2 SVGAGI. The V and J ends lost 6 bases and 8 bases respectively, with 16 bases between them. This CDR3 has 13 residues. CDR3 protein: CASSTGGARGYTF. The CDR3 DNA reads TGTGCCAGCAGCACCGGAGGGGCGAGGGGCTACACCTTC.

The V call is TRBV29-1, the J call TRBJ1-1; D is perhaps TRBD1 (5 bases). V was cut by 1 base and J by 0 bases, with 9 bases left in between. Germline V gene data show CDR1 as SQVTM and CDR2 as ANQGSEA. The CDR3 is made up of 14 amino acids. This CDR3 reads CSVEGTSMNTEAFF. CDR3 nucleotide sequence: TGCAGCGTTGAAGGGACAAGCATGAACACTGAAGCTTTCTTT.

The gene calls are TRBV7-3 and TRBJ1-1; D is undetermined. Trimming shortened V by 4 bases and J by 0 bases, and 6 bases separated the two germline ends. This CDR3 is 13 amino acids long. Germline V CDR1 and CDR2: SGHTA, FQGTGA. As DNA, the CDR3 is TGTGCCAGCAGCTCTCAGTTGAACACTGAAGCTTTCTTT. Protein product: CASSSQLNTEAFF.

V and J are TRBV4-3 and TRBJ1-3; 8 positions agree with TRBD1. J gave up 7 bases and V 6 bases, and 8 bases lay outside the gene matches. Germline V CDR1 and CDR2: LGHNA, YSLEER. The CDR3 contains 14 residues. CDR3 nucleotide sequence: TGCGCCAGCAGTCCGACAGGGGTCGGCAACACCATATATTTT. It is translated as CASSPTGVGNTIYF.

The chain joins TRBV12-1 to TRBJ1-5. TRBV12-1 is marked as a pseudogene. The CDR3 is made up of 16 amino acids. CDR3 in amino acids: CASSLRCSDSNQPQHF. The DNA for the CDR3 is TGTGCCAGCAGCCTAAGATGCTCCGATAGCAATCAGCCCCAGCATTTT.

J is TRBJ1-5 and V is TRBV6-1; D unclear. V gave up 2 bases and J gave up 11 bases, with 19 bases separating them. The CDR3 runs 15 residues. In germline, CDR1 is MNHNS, CDR2 SASEGT. The CDR3 here is CASSEFLGEALAQHF. In DNA, the CDR3 is TGTGCCAGCAGTGAATTTCTTGGTGAGGCTTTGGCCCAGCATTTT.

This clone was seen more than once but under ten times. The chain is built from TRBV20-1 and TRBJ1-1; 8 bases agree with TRBD1. In germline, CDR1 is DFQATT, CDR2 SNEGSKA (reference sequence). V shed 7 bases and J 4 bases; nucleotides not matched to a gene: 2. The CDR3 has 11 amino acids. The CDR3 protein is CSGQGSTEAFF. The CDR3 DNA sequence: TGCAGTGGACAGGGGAGCACTGAAGCTTTCTTT.

This chain connects TRBV7-9 to TRBJ1-1; maybe TRBD1 (5 bases). The CDR3 runs 14 residues. Germline V CDR1 and CDR2: SEHNR, FQNEAQ (reference sequence). Trimming shortened V by 5 bases and J by 4 bases, and 14 bases separated the two germline ends. The CDR3 spells CASSQGEWATEAFF. DNA of the CDR3: TGTGCCAGCAGCCAGGGTGAATGGGCCACTGAAGCTTTCTTT.

The V gene is TRBV6-5, the J gene TRBJ2-1; the match to TRBD1 covers 8 bases. Germline V gene sequence: CDR1 MNHEY, CDR2 SVGAGI. This CDR3 region has 14 residues. V gave up 6 bases and J gave up 2 bases; unmatched junction bases: 3. In DNA, the CDR3 is TGTGCCAGCAGCCTGGACAGGGCCTACAATGAGCAGTTCTTC. Translated, it gives CASSLDRAYNEQFF.